This T cell receptor beta chain emerged from a study of CD8 T cells in ankylosing spondylitis. Molecular-barcoded quantitative 5'-RACE produced these TCR beta libraries. TCRdb ran MiXCR on the 5' RACE reads and lists one entry per CDR3 protein. Here the sample spans approximately 500,000 distinct CDR3 sequences, roughly an eighth being singletons. This clonotype was seen repeatedly, ten times or more. Its antigen remains unidentified. From germline, CDR1 is SQVTM and CDR2 ANQGSEA. This CDR3 region has 12 residues. V was trimmed by 5 bases and J by 2 bases, leaving 10 bases between them. General observations from the study: One TCR beta motif, made up of eight highly homologous variants, appeared characteristic of ankylosing spondylitis blood. In reactive arthritis synovial fluid and blood, some motif variants had been reported before.

This clonotype originated in a male donor with ankylosing spondylitis. Sequenced: blood, either unsorted or a sorted T cell fraction (not recorded which). V is TRBV29-1 and J is TRBJ2-7; no firm D call. CDR3 protein: CSVLGRAYEQYF. Here the CDR3 DNA reads TGCAGCGTTCTGGGCAGAGCCTACGAGCAGTACTTC.